The 10 T cell receptor beta chains reported below all come from one sample, sequenced in a study of control samples from healthy donors and cancer patients. Sequenced by immunoSEQ multiplex PCR; TCRdb stores in-frame clones only, minus some. Of about 410,000 clones listed, 90% are singletons. The sequencing input was PBMCs. These receptors were obtained from a man aged 40-50 years with head and neck cancer.

The V gene is TRBV5-4, the J gene TRBJ1-2; unclear D gene. This CDR3 has 13 residues. V was shortened by 1 base and J by 1 base, with 5 bases between the two germline ends. Germline V gene lookup returns CDR1 SGHNT and CDR2 YYREEE (reference sequence). The CDR3 DNA sequence: TGTGCCAGCAGCTTGTGGGGTAACTATGGCTACACCTTC. Protein sequence: CASSLWGNYGYTF.

This chain links TRBV28 with TRBJ2-1, with TRBD1 matching over 8 bases. The trim removed 9 bases at V and 7 bases at J, leaving 5 bases unmatched. The CDR3 has 12 residues. The germline gives CDR1 MDHEN, CDR2 SYDVKM. CDR3 amino acids: CASLDRVNEQFF. CDR3 sequence (DNA): TGTGCCAGTTTGGACAGGGTGAATGAGCAGTTCTTC.

The chain is built from TRBV7-2 and TRBJ2-4, with 7 positions matching TRBD1. The ends lost 5 bases at V and 7 bases at J; junction bases unmatched: 14. Germline loops: CDR1 SGHTA, CDR2 FQGNSA. The CDR3 totals 16 residues. CDR3 bases: TGTGCCAGCAGCGTTCGACAGGGAATTAGGGAGAACATTCAGTACTTC. It codes for CASSVRQGIRENIQYF.

CDR3 protein: CASSYGLQETQYF. CDR3 DNA sequence: TGTGCCAGCAGTTACGGACTGCAAGAGACCCAGTACTTC. The V gene is TRBV6-5, the J gene TRBJ2-5, with a tentative D call TRBD2 (5 bases). Trimming cost V 2 bases and J 2 bases, with 6 bases left between them. CDR3 length: 13 residues. Germline values: CDR1 MNHEY, CDR2 SVGAGI.

This chain joins TRBV7-2 and TRBJ1-1, with a tentative D call TRBD1 (6 bases). The CDR3 loop spans 15 amino acids. V was pared by 5 bases and J by 1 base, with 14 bases between. CDR1 is SGHTA, CDR2 FQGNSA, per germline. This CDR3 reads CASSPGAGANTEAFF. CDR3 DNA: TGTGCCAGCAGCCCCGGGGCAGGGGCGAACACTGAAGCTTTCTTT.

The J gene is TRBJ2-7, the V gene TRBV3-1 (or the pseudogene TRBV3-2); 7 bases are shared with TRBD1. CDR3 size: 12 residues. Losses at the gene ends were 10 bases for V and 5 bases for J; bases not matched to a gene: 8. From germline, CDR1 is LGHDT and CDR2 YNNKEL (reference sequence). The CDR3 DNA follows: TGTGCCACGAGTAGGGGGCCGAACGAGCAGTACTTC. Encoded protein: CATSRGPNEQYF.

This chain links TRBV9 with TRBJ1-5; D might be TRBD1 (6 bases). The CDR3 has 14 amino acids. The germline V gene has CDR1 SGDLS and CDR2 YYNGEE. V gave up 0 bases and J gave up 7 bases, with 11 bases separating them. CDR3 in amino acids: CASSVGGQGQPQHF. The DNA for the CDR3 is TGTGCCAGCAGCGTAGGGGGGCAGGGACAGCCCCAGCATTTT. Using reference TRBV9 and TRBJ1-5 for the parts outside the CDR3, the full variable domain is DSGVTQTPKHLITATGQRVTLRCSPRSGDLSVYWYQQSLDQGLQFLIQYYNGEERAKGNILERFSAQQFPDLHSELNLSSLELGDSALYFCASSVGGQGQPQHFGDGTRLSIL.

The chain has TRBV30 and TRBJ2-1; tentative D call: TRBD2 (5 bases). The CDR3 loop spans 16 amino acids. Per germline, CDR1 GTSNPN and CDR2 SVGIG (reference sequence). V dropped 3 bases and J dropped 0 bases, with 15 bases sitting between them. The CDR3 here is CAWRGRGAASYNEQFF. The CDR3 DNA reads as TGTGCCTGGAGGGGTCGTGGAGCGGCCTCCTACAATGAGCAGTTCTTC. The whole variable domain, filled in from reference TRBV30 and TRBJ2-1, reads SQTIHQWPATLVQPVGSPLSLECTVEGTSNPNLYWYRQAAGRGLQLLFYSVGIGQISSEVPQNLSASRPQDRQFILSSKKLLLSDSGFYLCAWRGRGAASYNEQFFGPGTRLTVL.

The chain has TRBV19 and TRBJ2-3; no firm D call. The CDR3 has 12 amino acids. V was clipped by 5 bases and J by 6 bases, with 9 bases between them. The germline CDR1 and CDR2 sequences are LNHDA and SQIVND (reference sequence). CDR3 coding DNA: TGTGCCAGTAGTTTCATCCGCGATACGCAGTATTTT. It is translated as CASSFIRDTQYF.

The V gene is TRBV19, the J gene TRBJ2-1; D perhaps matches TRBD1 (5 bases). V lost 7 bases to trimming and J lost 5 bases, with 15 bases between them. Germline lookup yields CDR1 LNHDA and CDR2 SQIVND (reference sequence). The CDR3 length is 14 residues. The CDR3 DNA is TGTGCCAGTACCAGGGCCGGACCTCACAATGAGCAGTTCTTC. This encodes CASTRAGPHNEQFF.